Each of the 10 T cell receptor beta chains below was sequenced from the same sample in a study of blood T cell repertoires in COVID-19 (dated by TCRdb to between 2020 and 2021). Receptor amplification or capture employed the immunoSEQ multiplex PCR assay. As stored in TCRdb, this immuneACCESS dataset retains in-frame rearrangements with V and J assigned. A fraction of the clones does not appear; measured against another copy, unresolved V genes explain less than half of the discrepancy, and the remainder lacks a known reason. Across this sample there are roughly 50,000 clones, with roughly 80% seen only once. The ten biggest clones cover about an eighth of the sample. Material: peripheral blood. The receptors originated from an elderly woman with acute or convalescent COVID-19.

The table lists this clone with a few counts. The genes are TRBV5-4 and TRBJ2-4, with 12 positions matching TRBD2. Germline V gene data show CDR1 as SGHNT and CDR2 as YYREEE (reference sequence). The CDR3 totals 17 residues. Germline trimming cut 4 bases from V and 0 bases from J; bases unmatched to any gene: 5. CDR3 nucleotide sequence: TGTGCCAGCAGCCTAGCGGGGGGGACCCTAGCCAAAAACATTCAGTACTTC. Its translation is CASSLAGGTLAKNIQYF.

This clone has more than one count but fewer than ten. J is TRBJ1-2 and V is TRBV3-1 (or the pseudogene TRBV3-2); 7 bases line up with TRBD1. CDR1 is LGHDT and CDR2 is YNNKEL in the germline V gene (reference sequence). The CDR3 sequence is 14 residues long. V dropped 1 base and J dropped 4; count of bases not matched to a gene: 3. CDR3 sequence reads: CASSQAAGGYGYTF. In DNA, the CDR3 is TGTGCCAGCAGCCAAGCTGCAGGGGGCTATGGCTACACCTTC.

The chain carries TRBV4-1 and TRBJ1-2, with no clear D. Germline V gene sequence: CDR1 MGHRA, CDR2 YSYEKL. V was shortened by 4 bases and J by 6 bases, with 18 bases between the two germline ends. The CDR3 totals 15 residues. Here the CDR3 DNA reads TGCGCCAGCAGCCCACAAGCGGTGGGAGGCGATGGCTACACCTTC. This encodes CASSPQAVGGDGYTF.

The CDR3 is CASSPWDTRASEAFF. The CDR3 coding sequence is TGTGCCAGCAGCCCATGGGACACGCGGGCCTCTGAAGCTTTCTTT. J is TRBJ1-1 and V is TRBV7-6, with D perhaps matching TRBD1 (6 bases). Germline V gene lookup returns CDR1 SGHVS and CDR2 FNYEAQ. The CDR3 consists of 15 residues. Trimming stripped 5 bases from V and 6 bases from J, with 19 bases between.

This CDR3 is CASSPSAGATNEKLFF. CDR3 bases: TGTGCCAGCAGCCCTAGTGCGGGGGCAACTAATGAAAAACTGTTTTTT. V usage is TRBV7-6 and J usage is TRBJ1-4; D is possibly TRBD1 (5 bases). The germline V and J ends were trimmed by 5 bases and 0 bases, with 13 bases remaining between them. The CDR3 covers 16 residues. Germline assignment: CDR1 SGHVS and CDR2 FNYEAQ.

This clone has a handful of counts. The rearrangement joins TRBV5-4 to TRBJ1-2; 7 bases agree with TRBD1. Trimming at V came to 1 base and at J to 10 bases, leaving 7 bases not matched to a gene. The CDR3 runs 13 residues. Germline V gene lookup returns CDR1 SGHNT and CDR2 YYREEE (reference sequence). CDR3 bases: TGTGCCAGCAGCTTGCAGGGGGAATTTGACTACACCTTC. It yields the protein CASSLQGEFDYTF. The full variable domain, rest sourced from reference TRBV5-4 and TRBJ1-2, is ETGVTQSPTHLIKTRGQQVTLRCSSQSGHNTVSWYQQALGQGPQFIFQYYREEENGRGNFPPRFSGLQFPNYSSELNVNALELDDSALYLCASSLQGEFDYTFGSGTRLTVV.

The genes are TRBV5-6 and TRBJ1-1; D is uncertain. The CDR3 extends over 14 amino acids. Trimming left V 0 bases short and J 1 base short, with 7 bases between. CDR1 SGHDT and CDR2 YYEEEE come from the germline V gene. As DNA, the CDR3 is TGTGCCAGCAGCTTGGTACAGAGGAACACTGAAGCTTTCTTT. This translates into CASSLVQRNTEAFF.

The count of this clone is one. The CDR3, as DNA: TGCGCCAGCAGTCCGAGGTCGACAGGCGCTTACGCTGAAGCTTTCTTT. It translates to CASSPRSTGAYAEAFF. This chain connects TRBV5-1 to TRBJ1-1, with D maybe TRBD1 (6 bases). CDR1 is SGHRS, CDR2 YFSETQ, per germline. The length of the CDR3 is 16 residues. V shed 5 bases and J shed 6 bases, with 23 bases lying between them.

J is TRBJ2-2 and V is TRBV11-3; D might be TRBD1 (7 bases). This CDR3 comprises 15 residues. V was trimmed by 5 bases and J by 3 bases, leaving 13 bases between them. The germline V gene has CDR1 SGHNT and CDR2 YENEEA. This chain's CDR3 is CASSPAGQYTGELFF. CDR3 nucleotides: TGTGCCAGCAGCCCTGCGGGACAGTACACCGGGGAGCTGTTTTTT. Full variable domain (outside the CDR3, taken from reference TRBV11-3 and TRBJ2-2): EAGVVQSPRYKIIEKKQPVAFWCNPISGHNTLYWYLQNLGQGPELLIRYENEEAVDDSQLPKDRFSAERLKGVDSTLKIQPAELGDSAVYLCASSPAGQYTGELFFGEGSRLTVL.

The chain joins TRBV6-5 to TRBJ1-2; D ambiguous. Germline CDR1 is MNHEY and CDR2 is SVGAGI. The CDR3 extends over 15 amino acids. Trimming left V 0 bases short and J 4 bases short, with 12 bases between. CDR3 nucleotides: TGTGCCAGCAGTTACTCGAGGGAGACCGGCTATGGCTACACCTTC. This codes for CASSYSRETGYGYTF.